The 7 T cell receptor beta chains below were found in one sample sequenced in a study of cytomegalovirus exposure and HLA in healthy donors. PCR was performed using 60 Vbeta and 13 Jbeta primers. The protocol was immunoSEQ multiplex PCR, while the TCRdb copy is restricted to in-frame clones and leaves out a portion. The table records some 85,000 clones, approximately 84% of them present only once. Material: PBMCs. The receptors were gathered from a woman between 50 and 59 years old in good health and CMV-seronegative.

V usage is TRBV19 and J usage is TRBJ2-1, with D perhaps TRBD2 (5 bases). Germline CDR1 is LNHDA and CDR2 is SQIVND (reference sequence). V lost 8 bases and J 0 bases, leaving 17 bases between the germline ends. This CDR3 is built from 16 residues. The CDR3 region has the DNA TGTGCCAGTCGGTGGGGTTCGAGCGGCTCCTACAATGAGCAGTTCTTC. This encodes CASRWGSSGSYNEQFF.

The V call is TRBV4-1, the J call TRBJ2-3; the match to TRBD2 covers 7 bases. The CDR3 has 17 residues. Germline V gene data show CDR1 as MGHRA and CDR2 as YSYEKL. J was trimmed by 6 bases and V by 2 bases; bases with no gene match: 14. This chain's CDR3 is CASSQLRAGEEEDTQYF. DNA of the CDR3: TGCGCCAGCAGCCAACTTAGGGCGGGGGAAGAAGAGGATACGCAGTATTTT.

The V gene is TRBV10-3, the J gene TRBJ2-7; 11 nucleotides agree with TRBD2. Germline CDR1 and CDR2: ENHRY and SYGVKD. V was pared by 7 bases and J by 2 bases, with 4 bases of the junction left unmatched. The CDR3 sequence is 14 residues long. CDR3 coding DNA: TGTGCCATCATGGGGACTAGCGGAACCTACGAGCAGTACTTC. As protein: CAIMGTSGTYEQYF.

V and J are TRBV4-2 and TRBJ1-1, with 7 bases identical to TRBD1. CDR3 length: 13 residues. Germline CDR1 reads LGHNA; CDR2 reads YNFKEQ. After removal of 5 bases from V and 6 bases from J, the junction contained 6 bases not matched to a gene. The CDR3 is CASSLRQGPEAFF. CDR3 nucleotide sequence: TGTGCCAGCAGCTTACGACAGGGCCCTGAAGCTTTCTTT.

The chain couples TRBV2 to TRBJ1-2; a weak D match, TRBD1 (5 bases). Deletions cut 9 bases from V and 6 bases from J, with 17 bases between. The CDR3 is 13 amino acids. Germline V gene lookup returns CDR1 SNHLY and CDR2 FYNNEI. CDR3 DNA: TGTGCCAGTTCCCAGGGCGCCCAAGATGGCTACACCTTC. Its translation is CASSQGAQDGYTF.

The chain employs TRBV5-1 and TRBJ1-1; possibly TRBD1 for D (6 bases). The CDR3 has 14 residues. The ends were cut back, 4 bases at V and 2 bases at J, with 12 bases in the middle. Germline loops: CDR1 SGHRS, CDR2 YFSETQ. As DNA, the CDR3 is TGCGCCAGCAGCACGGACAGCATCAACACTGAAGCTTTCTTT. It specifies CASSTDSINTEAFF.

This chain joins TRBV5-4 and TRBJ1-1, with D maybe TRBD1 (6 bases). The CDR3 has 15 residues. The V and J ends lost 0 bases and 2 bases respectively, with 11 bases between them. Germline V lookup: CDR1 SGHNT, CDR2 YYREEE (reference sequence). Written as DNA, the CDR3 is TGTGCCAGCAGCTTGGGGTCAGGGGCTAACACTGAAGCTTTCTTT. Protein: CASSLGSGANTEAFF.